This T cell receptor (beta chain) is from a study of blood T cell repertoires in COVID-19. Study-wide context: COVID-19 samples collected from the United States, Italy and Spain covered acute and convalescent phases.

Authors' methods: Cell counts per sample came from amplifying reference gene primers. Method: immunoSEQ multiplex PCR; TCRdb's copy keeps in-frame clones and lacks some. That table supplies the V and J calls and clone size; D and trimming were determined from the DNA. The sample shows over 100,000 clones, approximately 80% of them seen only once. The germline V gene encodes CDR1 SGHTA and CDR2 FQGNSA. The CDR3 sequence is 15 residues long. V lost 4 bases and J lost 5; bases outside the gene matches: 3. The J gene is TRBJ2-2, the V gene TRBV7-2, with TRBD2 matching 11 bases. The material sequenced was peripheral blood. This TCR derives from a man in his sixties with acute or convalescent COVID-19. The CDR3 sequence is CASSSRTSGTGELFF. CDR3 DNA: TGTGCCAGCAGCTCCAGGACTAGCGGGACCGGGGAGCTGTTTTTT.